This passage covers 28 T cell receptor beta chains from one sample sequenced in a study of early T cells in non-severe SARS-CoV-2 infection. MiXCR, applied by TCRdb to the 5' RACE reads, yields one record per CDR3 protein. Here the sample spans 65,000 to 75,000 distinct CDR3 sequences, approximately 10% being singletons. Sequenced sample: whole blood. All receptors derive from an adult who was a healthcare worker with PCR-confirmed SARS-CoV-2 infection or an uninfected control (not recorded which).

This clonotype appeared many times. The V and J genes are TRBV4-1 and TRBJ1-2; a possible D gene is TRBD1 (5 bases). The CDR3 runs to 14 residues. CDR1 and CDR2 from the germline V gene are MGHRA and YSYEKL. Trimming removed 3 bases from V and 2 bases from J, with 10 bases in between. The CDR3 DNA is TGCGCCAGCAGCCAGTGGGGGGTAAACTATGGCTACACCTTC. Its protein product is CASSQWGVNYGYTF.

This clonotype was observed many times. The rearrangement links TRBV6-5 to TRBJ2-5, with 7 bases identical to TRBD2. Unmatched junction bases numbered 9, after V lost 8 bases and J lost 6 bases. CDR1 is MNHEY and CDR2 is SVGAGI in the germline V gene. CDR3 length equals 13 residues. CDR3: CASAPGGEKTQYF. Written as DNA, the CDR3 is TGTGCCAGCGCTCCTGGGGGGGAGAAGACCCAGTACTTC.

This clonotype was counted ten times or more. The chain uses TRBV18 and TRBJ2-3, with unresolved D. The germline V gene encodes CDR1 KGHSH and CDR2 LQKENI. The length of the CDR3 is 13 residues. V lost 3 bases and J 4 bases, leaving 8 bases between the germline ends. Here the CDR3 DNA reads TGTGCCAGCTCACCCGTGTCCTCAGATACGCAGTATTTT. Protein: CASSPVSSDTQYF.

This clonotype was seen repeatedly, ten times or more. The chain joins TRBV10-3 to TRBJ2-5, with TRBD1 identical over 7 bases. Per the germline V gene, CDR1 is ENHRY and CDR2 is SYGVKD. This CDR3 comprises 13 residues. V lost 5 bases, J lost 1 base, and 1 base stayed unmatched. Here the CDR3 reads CAISTGAQETQYF. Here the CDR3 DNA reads TGTGCCATCAGTACAGGGGCCCAAGAGACCCAGTACTTC.

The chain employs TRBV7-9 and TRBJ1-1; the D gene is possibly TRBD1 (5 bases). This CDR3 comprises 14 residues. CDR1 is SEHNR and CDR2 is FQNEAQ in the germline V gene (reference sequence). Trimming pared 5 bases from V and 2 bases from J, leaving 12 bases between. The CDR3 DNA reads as TGTGCCAGCAGCCAAAGCGGGGCCAACACTGAAGCTTTCTTT. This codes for CASSQSGANTEAFF.

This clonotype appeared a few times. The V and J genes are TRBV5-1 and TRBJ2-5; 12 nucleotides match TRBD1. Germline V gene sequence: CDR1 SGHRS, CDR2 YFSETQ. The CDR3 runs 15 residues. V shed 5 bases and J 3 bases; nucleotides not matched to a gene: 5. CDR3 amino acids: CASRAGTGGEETQYF. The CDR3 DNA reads TGCGCCAGCAGGGCGGGGACAGGGGGCGAAGAGACCCAGTACTTC.

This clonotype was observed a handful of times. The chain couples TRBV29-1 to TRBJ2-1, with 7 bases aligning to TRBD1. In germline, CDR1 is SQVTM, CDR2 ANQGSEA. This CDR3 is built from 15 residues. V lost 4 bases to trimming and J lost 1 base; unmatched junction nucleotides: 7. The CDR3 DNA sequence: TGCAGCGTTGTCGACAGGGCGATTTCCTACAATGAGCAGTTCTTC. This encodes CSVVDRAISYNEQFF.

CDR3 nucleotide sequence: TGCGCCAGCAGCTTCCTCGATAATTCACCCCTCCACTTT. Amino acids: CASSFLDNSPLHF. The chain combines TRBV5-1 with TRBJ1-6, with no clear D. The CDR3 length is 13 residues. With 2 bases removed from V and 5 bases from J, the gap between germline ends came to 5 bases. The V gene's germline CDR1 is SGHRS and CDR2 YFSETQ.

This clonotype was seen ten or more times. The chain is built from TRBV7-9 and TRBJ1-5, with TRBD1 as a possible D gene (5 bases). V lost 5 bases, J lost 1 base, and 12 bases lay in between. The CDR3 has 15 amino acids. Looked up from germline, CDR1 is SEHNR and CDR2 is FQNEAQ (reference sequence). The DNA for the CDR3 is TGTGCCAGCAGCCCCGAGCGGGGGAGCAATCAGCCCCAGCATTTT. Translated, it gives CASSPERGSNQPQHF.

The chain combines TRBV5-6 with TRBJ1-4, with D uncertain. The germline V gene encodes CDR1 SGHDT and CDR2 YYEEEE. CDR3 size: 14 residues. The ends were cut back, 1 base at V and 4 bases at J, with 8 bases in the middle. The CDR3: CASSLYSVNEKLFF. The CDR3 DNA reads TGTGCCAGCAGCTTGTACTCCGTTAATGAAAAACTGTTTTTT.

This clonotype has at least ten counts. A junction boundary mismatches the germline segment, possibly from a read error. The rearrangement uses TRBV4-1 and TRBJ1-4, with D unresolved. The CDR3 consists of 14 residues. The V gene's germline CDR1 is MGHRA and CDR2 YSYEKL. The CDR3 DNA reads TGCGCCAGCAGCCTCCTGGGAATTAATGAAAAACTGGTTTTT. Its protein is CASSLLGINEKLVF.

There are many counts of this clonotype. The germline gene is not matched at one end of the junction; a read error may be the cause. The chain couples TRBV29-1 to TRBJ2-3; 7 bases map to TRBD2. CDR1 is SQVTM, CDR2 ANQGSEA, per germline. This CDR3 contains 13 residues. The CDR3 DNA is TGCAGCGTGGAAGCGGGGAGCACAGATACGCAGTATTTT. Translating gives CSVEAGSTDTQYF.

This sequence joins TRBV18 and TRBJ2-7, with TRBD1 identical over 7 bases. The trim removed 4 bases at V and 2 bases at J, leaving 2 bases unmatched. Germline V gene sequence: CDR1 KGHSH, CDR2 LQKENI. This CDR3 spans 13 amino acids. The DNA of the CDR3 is TGTGCCAGCTCACGGGGACAGACCTACGAGCAGTACTTC. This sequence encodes CASSRGQTYEQYF.

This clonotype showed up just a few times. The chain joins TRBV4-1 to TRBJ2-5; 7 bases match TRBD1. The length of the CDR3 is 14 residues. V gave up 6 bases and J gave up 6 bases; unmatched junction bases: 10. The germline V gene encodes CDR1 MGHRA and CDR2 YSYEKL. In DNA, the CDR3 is TGCGCCAGCAGGAGAACCGGGACAGACAAGACCCAGTACTTC. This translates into CASRRTGTDKTQYF.

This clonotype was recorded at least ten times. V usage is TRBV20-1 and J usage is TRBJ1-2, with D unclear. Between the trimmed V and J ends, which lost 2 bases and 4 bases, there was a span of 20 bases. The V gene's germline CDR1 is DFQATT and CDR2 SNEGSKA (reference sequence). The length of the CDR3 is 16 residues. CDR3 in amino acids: CSARRPRAGATYGYTF. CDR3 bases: TGCAGTGCTAGACGTCCGCGAGCGGGAGCCACCTATGGCTACACCTTC.

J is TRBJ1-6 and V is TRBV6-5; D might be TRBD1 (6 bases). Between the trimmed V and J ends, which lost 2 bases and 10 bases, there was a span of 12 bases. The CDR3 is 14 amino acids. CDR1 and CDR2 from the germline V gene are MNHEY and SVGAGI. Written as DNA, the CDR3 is TGTGCCAGCAGTTACCTACAGGGCATCTCACCCCTCCACTTT. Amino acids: CASSYLQGISPLHF.

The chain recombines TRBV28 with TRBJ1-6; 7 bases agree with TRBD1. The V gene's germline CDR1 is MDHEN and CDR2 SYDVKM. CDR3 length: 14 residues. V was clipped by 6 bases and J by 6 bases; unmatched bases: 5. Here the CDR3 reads CASSRQGVNSPLHF. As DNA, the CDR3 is TGTGCCAGCAGCCGACAGGGTGTTAATTCACCCCTCCACTTT.

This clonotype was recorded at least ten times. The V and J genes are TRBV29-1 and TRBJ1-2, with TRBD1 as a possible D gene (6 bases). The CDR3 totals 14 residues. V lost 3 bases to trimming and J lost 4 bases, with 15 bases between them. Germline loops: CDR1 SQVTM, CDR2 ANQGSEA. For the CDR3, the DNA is TGCAGCGTTGAGAGACAGGCTGGGGCCTATGGCTACACCTTC. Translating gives CSVERQAGAYGYTF.

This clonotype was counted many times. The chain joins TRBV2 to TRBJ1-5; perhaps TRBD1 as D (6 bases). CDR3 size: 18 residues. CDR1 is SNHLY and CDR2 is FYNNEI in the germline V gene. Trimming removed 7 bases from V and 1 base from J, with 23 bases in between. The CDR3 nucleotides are TGTGCCAGCACCCGTACAGGGAGGTCTTGGGGAAGCAATCAGCCCCAGCATTTT. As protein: CASTRTGRSWGSNQPQHF.

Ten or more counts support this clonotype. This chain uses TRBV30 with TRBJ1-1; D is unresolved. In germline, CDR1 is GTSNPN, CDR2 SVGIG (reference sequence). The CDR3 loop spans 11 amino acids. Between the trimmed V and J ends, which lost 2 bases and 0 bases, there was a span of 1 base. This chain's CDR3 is CAWSLNTEAFF. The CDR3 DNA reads TGTGCCTGGAGTTTGAACACTGAAGCTTTCTTT.

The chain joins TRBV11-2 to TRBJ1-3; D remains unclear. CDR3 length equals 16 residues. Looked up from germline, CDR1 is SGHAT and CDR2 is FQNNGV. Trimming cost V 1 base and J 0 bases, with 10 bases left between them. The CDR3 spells CASSLGLLGSGNTIYF. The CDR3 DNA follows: TGTGCCAGCAGCTTAGGGCTCCTAGGCTCTGGAAACACCATATATTTT.

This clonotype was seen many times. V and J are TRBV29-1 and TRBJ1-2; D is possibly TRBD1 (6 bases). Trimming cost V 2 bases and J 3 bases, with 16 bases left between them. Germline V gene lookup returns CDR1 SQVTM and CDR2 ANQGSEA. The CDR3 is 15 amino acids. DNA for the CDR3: TGCAGCGTTGAAACTCGCCTAAGGACAGACTATGGCTACACCTTC. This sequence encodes CSVETRLRTDYGYTF.

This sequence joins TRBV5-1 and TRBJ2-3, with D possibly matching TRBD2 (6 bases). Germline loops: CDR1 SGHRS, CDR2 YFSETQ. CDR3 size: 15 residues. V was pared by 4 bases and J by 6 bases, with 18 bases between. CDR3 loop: CASSPRDSRWDTQYF. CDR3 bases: TGCGCCAGCAGCCCTCGGGACTCACGCTGGGATACGCAGTATTTT. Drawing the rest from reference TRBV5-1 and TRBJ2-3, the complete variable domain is KAGVTQTPRYLIKTRGQQVTLSCSPISGHRSVSWYQQTPGQGLQFLFEYFSETQRNKGNFPGRFSGRQFSNSRSEMNVSTLELGDSALYLCASSPRDSRWDTQYFGPGTRLTVL.

The CDR3 region has the DNA TGTGCCAGCAGTGAACATCGCGGGGGAAGCACAGATACGCAGTATTTT. Translated: CASSEHRGGSTDTQYF. The V and J genes are TRBV2 and TRBJ2-3; TRBD2 agrees at 7 bases. J was trimmed by 0 bases and V by 2 bases; bases with no gene match: 5. Germline V lookup: CDR1 SNHLY, CDR2 FYNNEI. The CDR3 contains 16 residues.

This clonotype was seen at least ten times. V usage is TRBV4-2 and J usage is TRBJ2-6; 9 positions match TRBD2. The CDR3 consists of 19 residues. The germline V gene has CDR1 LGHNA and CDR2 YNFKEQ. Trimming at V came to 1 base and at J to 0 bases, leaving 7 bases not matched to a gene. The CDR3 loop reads CASSQARLADFSGANVLTF. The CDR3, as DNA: TGTGCCAGCAGCCAAGCCCGACTAGCGGATTTCTCTGGGGCCAACGTCCTGACTTTC.

The CDR3 DNA is TGCGCCAGCAGACAGGGACTTTCCACAGATACGCAGTATTTT. Encoded protein: CASRQGLSTDTQYF. The V and J genes are TRBV5-1 and TRBJ2-3, with D possibly called TRBD1 or TRBD2 (6 bases each). Trimming left V 5 bases short and J 2 bases short, with 12 bases between. Germline V gene data show CDR1 as SGHRS and CDR2 as YFSETQ. There are 14 residues in the CDR3.

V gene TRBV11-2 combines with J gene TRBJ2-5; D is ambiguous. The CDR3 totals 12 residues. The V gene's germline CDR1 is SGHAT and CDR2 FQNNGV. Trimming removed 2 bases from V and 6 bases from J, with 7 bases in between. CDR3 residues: CASSLNQQTQYF. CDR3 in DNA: TGTGCCAGCAGCTTAAACCAGCAGACCCAGTACTTC.

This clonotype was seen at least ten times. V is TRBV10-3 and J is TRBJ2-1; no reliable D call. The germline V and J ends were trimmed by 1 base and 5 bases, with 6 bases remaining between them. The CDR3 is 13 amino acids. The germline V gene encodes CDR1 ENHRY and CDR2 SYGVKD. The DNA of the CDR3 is TGTGCCATCAGTGAGTGGGCCGACAATGAGCAGTTCTTC. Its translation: CAISEWADNEQFF.